This T cell receptor (beta chain) is drawn from a study of tissue T cells after allogeneic stem cell transplantation (dated by TCRdb to the early 2020s). Some background on the complete study: The study profiled TCR beta repertoires in many tissues obtained from research autopsies of patients with and without GVHD, and also in mouse models of GVHD. The human part of the study was a prospective observational study with no blinding and no randomization.

Library method: the immunoSEQ multiplex PCR assay. Adaptive Biotechnologies performed TCRbeta CDR3 sequencing at survey depth and reported CDR3 sequences, V/J genes, productive frequency, and template counts. TCR beta CDR3 regions were amplified from genomic DNA instead of RNA. The paper's data handling went like this. Jensen-Shannon divergence was used to quantify pairwise repertoire overlap between tissues, with a value of 1 indicating complete divergence and a value of 0 indicating identical repertoires. Tissues were grouped by single-linkage agglomerative hierarchical clustering of pairwise JSD values, and the clustering results were shown as dendrograms. GLIPH2 was run on all patient samples with simulation_depth 1000, kmer_min_depth 3 and cdr3_length_cutoff 8, and groups with more than two unique CDR3s were retained. A standardized tissue-overlap score was generated by extrapolating Jaccard GLIPH-group overlap across patients to a standard repertoire size of 1000 clones. Associations of diversity with clinical or experimental variables used linear mixed-effect models with tissue fixed effects and individual random effects. Entries here come from immuneACCESS through TCRdb and include only in-frame sequences with V and J called. Some clones fail to appear in such tables; in the studies checked, an unresolved V gene covers under half of the shortfall, and the cause of the remainder is unknown. V, J and clone size are those of that table, while D and trimming were read from the DNA. This sample comprises around 10,000 clones, about 44% of them detected only once. The ten largest clones represent nearly 7.5% of the sample.

The CDR3 measures 15 amino acids from cysteine to phenylalanine. Only the CDR3 bases that were read are kept: 42 of them, in frame from base 1. From a lookup of the germline V gene (reference sequence), CDR1 and CDR2 are SNHLY and FYNGKV. V and J lose 3 bases and 3 bases, and a span of 12 bases separates them. The time point label corresponds to: mouse harvest day 7 after allogeneic transplant. Mouse grafts combined 10^7 T-cell-depleted bone marrow cells with 10^6 splenic CD5+ T cells, given via tail vein injection. Mouse GVHD was modeled in a major MHC-mismatch B6 (H2b) into BALB/c (H2d) model, with tissues profiled at day 7 or 14. On day 7 or 14 post-transplant, mouse tissues and retro-orbital blood were harvested with separate sterile tools for each animal, and livers were flushed before harvest. Before genomic DNA isolation with the DNeasy Blood & Tissue Kit, mouse tissues were minced with razor blades in buffered saline.

Results and caveats for the whole study, not just this receptor: The study did not determine which tissue TCRs were alloreactive or antigen-specific, and some clones might have been persisting host cells. In both patients and mice, T cells from blood and spleen covered only a limited part of the TCR repertoire found in tissues. Within patients, how anatomically similar the tissues were was a key factor in shaping TCR repertoire composition, regardless of disease or transplant status. Not many T cell clones showed up in more than one patient, yet clustering based on motifs uncovered repertoire signatures that were shared across patients in a tissue-specific way. The patient cohort was small and clinically heterogeneous, and sampling depth was acknowledged as a limitation.

A word on this clone: Its antigen is unknown. For this mouse receptor, gene names and germline sequences are murine. The CDR3 end is not reached by the read, which stops 1 residue before it; the germline J gene fills it in.

The specimen was gut tissue. Here the chain combines TRBV3 and TRBJ1-5, with TRBD1 perhaps the D gene, on 5 matching bases. The TCR sequence derives from a female BALB/c mouse given C57BL/6 T cells with graft-versus-host disease after an allogeneic hematopoietic cell transplant. This receptor carries the CDR3 CASSFRERSNQAPLF. The DNA read from the CDR3 is TGTGCCAGCAGCTTCAGGGAGAGGAGCAACCAGGCTCCGCTT.